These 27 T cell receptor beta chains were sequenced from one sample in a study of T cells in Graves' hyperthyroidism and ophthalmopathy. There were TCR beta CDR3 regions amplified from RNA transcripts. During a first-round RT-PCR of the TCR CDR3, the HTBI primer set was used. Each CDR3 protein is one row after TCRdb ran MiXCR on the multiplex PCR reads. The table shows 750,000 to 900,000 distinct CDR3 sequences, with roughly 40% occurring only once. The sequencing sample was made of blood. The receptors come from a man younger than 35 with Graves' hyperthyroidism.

The DNA for the CDR3 is TGTGCCAAAAGGGGACAGTCCTACGAGCAGTACTTC. It translates to CAKRGQSYEQYF. This chain connects TRBV2 to TRBJ2-7; 7 bases are shared with TRBD1. Per the germline V gene, CDR1 is SNHLY and CDR2 is FYNNEI. The CDR3 is 12 amino acids. Trimming removed 10 bases from V and 1 base from J; junction bases left unmatched: 4.

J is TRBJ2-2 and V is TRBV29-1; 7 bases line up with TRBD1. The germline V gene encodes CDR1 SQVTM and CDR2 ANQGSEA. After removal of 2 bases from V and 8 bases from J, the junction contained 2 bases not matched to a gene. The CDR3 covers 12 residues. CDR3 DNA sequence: TGCAGCGTTGAATCGACAGGGGGGGAGCTGTTTTTT. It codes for CSVESTGGELFF.

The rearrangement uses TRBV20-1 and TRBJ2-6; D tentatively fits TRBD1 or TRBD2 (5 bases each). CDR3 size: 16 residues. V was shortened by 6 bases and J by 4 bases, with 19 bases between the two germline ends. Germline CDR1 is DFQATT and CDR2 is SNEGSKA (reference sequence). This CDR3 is CSARGIRKQGANVLTF. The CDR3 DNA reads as TGCAGTGCGAGGGGAATTAGAAAACAGGGGGCCAACGTCCTGACTTTC.

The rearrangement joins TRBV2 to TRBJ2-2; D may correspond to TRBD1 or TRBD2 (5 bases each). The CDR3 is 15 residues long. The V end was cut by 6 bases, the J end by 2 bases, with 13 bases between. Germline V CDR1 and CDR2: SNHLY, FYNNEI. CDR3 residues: CASRANRDNTGELFF. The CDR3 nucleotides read TGTGCCAGCAGAGCCAACCGGGACAACACCGGGGAGCTGTTTTTT.

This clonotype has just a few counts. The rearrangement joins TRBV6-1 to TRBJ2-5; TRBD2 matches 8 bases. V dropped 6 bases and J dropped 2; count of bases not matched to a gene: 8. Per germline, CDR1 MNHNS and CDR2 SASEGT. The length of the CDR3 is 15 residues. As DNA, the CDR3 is TGTGCCAGCAGCCTCAGCGGGAGCAAGCAAGAGACCCAGTACTTC. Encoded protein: CASSLSGSKQETQYF.

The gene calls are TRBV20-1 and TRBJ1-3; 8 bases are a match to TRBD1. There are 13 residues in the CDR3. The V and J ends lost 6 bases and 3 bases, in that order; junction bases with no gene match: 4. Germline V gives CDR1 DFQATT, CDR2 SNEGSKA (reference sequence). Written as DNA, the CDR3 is TGCAGTGCAAACGACAGGGGTGGAAACACCATATATTTT. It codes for CSANDRGGNTIYF.

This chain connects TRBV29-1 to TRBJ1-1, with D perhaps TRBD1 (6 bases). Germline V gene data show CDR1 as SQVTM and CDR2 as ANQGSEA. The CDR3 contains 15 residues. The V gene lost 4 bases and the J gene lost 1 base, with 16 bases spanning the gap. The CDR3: CSVGQGQRRNTEAFF. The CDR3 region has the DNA TGCAGCGTTGGTCAGGGGCAGAGACGGAACACTGAAGCTTTCTTT.

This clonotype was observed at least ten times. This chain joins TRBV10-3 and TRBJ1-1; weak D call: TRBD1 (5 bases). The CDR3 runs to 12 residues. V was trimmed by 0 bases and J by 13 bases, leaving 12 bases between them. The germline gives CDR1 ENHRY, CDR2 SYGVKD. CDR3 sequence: CAISESAGYHFF. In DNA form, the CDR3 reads TGTGCCATCAGTGAGTCAGCAGGGTATCATTTCTTT.

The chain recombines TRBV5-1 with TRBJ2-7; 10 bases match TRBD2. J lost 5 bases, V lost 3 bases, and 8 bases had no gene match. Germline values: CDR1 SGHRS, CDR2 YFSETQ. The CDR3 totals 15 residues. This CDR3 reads CASSYSGTSVNEQYF. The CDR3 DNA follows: TGCGCCAGCAGCTACTCCGGGACTAGCGTCAACGAGCAGTACTTC. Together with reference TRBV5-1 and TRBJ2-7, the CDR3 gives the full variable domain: KAGVTQTPRYLIKTRGQQVTLSCSPISGHRSVSWYQQTPGQGLQFLFEYFSETQRNKGNFPGRFSGRQFSNSRSEMNVSTLELGDSALYLCASSYSGTSVNEQYFGPGTRLTVT.

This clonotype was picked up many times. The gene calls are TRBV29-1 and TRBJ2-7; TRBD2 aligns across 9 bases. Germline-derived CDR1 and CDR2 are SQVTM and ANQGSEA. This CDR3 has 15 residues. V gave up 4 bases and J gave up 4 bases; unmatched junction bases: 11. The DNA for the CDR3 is TGCAGCGTTGGGGCACGACTAGCGGCACCTTACGAGCAGTACTTC. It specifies CSVGARLAAPYEQYF.

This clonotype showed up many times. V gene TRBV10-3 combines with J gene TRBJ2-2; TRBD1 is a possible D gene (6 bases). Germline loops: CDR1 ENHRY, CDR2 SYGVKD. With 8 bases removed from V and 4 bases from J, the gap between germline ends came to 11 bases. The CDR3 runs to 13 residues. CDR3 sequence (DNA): TGTGCCATCCCCGGACAGTCCACCGGGGAGCTGTTTTTT. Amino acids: CAIPGQSTGELFF.

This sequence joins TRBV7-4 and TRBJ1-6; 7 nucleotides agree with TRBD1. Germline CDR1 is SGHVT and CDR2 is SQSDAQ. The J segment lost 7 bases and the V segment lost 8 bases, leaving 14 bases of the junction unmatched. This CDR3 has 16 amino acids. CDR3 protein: CASPKGGGGRNSPLHF. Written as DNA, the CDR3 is TGTGCCAGCCCTAAAGGGGGAGGGGGCAGGAATTCACCCCTCCACTTT.

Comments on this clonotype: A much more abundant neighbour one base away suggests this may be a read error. The CDR3 nucleotides are TGTGCCAGCAGCTCAGGGTGTGGCTACACCTTC. Its protein product is CASSSGCGYTF. The J gene is TRBJ1-2, the V gene TRBV12-3 or TRBV12-4; the D gene is possibly TRBD1 (5 bases). V dropped 6 bases and J dropped 7 bases, with 9 bases sitting between them. The CDR3 runs to 11 residues.

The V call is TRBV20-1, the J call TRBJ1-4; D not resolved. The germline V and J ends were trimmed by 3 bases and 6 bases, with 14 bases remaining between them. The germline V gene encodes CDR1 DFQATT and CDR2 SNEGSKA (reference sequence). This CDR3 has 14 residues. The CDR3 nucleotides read TGCAGTGCTAGCGCCGCAGTTGGAGATGAAAAACTGTTTTTT. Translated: CSASAAVGDEKLFF.

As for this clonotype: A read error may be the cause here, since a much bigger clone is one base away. The CDR3 sequence is CGVSDTRYEQYF. CDR3 DNA sequence: TGCGGCGTTTCAGATACTAGGTACGAGCAGTACTTC. The chain links TRBV29-1 to TRBJ2-7; perhaps TRBD2 as D (5 bases). The CDR3 has 12 amino acids. The germline V gene encodes CDR1 SQVTM and CDR2 ANQGSEA.

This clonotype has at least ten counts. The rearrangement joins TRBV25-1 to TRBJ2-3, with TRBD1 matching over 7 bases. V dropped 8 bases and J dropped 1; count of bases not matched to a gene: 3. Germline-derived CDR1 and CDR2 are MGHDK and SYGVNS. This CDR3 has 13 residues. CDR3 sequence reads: CASRGQGTDTQYF. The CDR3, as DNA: TGTGCCAGCCGAGGACAGGGCACAGATACGCAGTATTTT.

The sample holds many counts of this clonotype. For the CDR3, the DNA is TGTGCCAGCAGCTTTCGGACAGGAAACACCGGGGAGCTGTTTTTT. It is translated as CASSFRTGNTGELFF. The chain employs TRBV7-2 and TRBJ2-2, with 7 nucleotides matching TRBD1. J gave up 2 bases and V 3 bases, and 3 bases lay outside the gene matches. The CDR3 runs to 15 residues. Germline CDR1 reads SGHTA; CDR2 reads FQGNSA.

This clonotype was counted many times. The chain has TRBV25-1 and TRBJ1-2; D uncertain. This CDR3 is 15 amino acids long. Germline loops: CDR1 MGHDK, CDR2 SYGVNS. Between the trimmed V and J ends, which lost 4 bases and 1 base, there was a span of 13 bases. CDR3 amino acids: CASSGNTGINYGYTF. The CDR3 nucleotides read TGTGCCAGCAGTGGTAACACCGGGATTAACTATGGCTACACCTTC.

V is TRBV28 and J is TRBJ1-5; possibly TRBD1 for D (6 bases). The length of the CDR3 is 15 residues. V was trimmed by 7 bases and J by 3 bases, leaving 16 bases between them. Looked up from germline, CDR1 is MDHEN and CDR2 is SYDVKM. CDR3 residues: CASTEGGSNNQPQHF. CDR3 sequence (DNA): TGTGCCAGCACGGAGGGGGGGTCCAACAATCAGCCCCAGCATTTT.

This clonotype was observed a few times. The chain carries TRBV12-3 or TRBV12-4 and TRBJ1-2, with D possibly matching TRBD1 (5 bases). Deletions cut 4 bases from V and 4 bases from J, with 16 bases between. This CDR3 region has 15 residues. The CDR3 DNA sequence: TGTGCCAGCAGTTCGCTATCTCAGGGAGGCTATGGCTACACCTTC. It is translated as CASSSLSQGGYGYTF.

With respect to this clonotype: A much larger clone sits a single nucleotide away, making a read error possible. Here the CDR3 reads CASTGGEEAQYF. Written as DNA, the CDR3 is TGTGCCAGCACAGGAGGGGAAGAGGCCCAGTACTTC. The chain couples TRBV11-1 to TRBJ2-5; D is possibly TRBD2 (6 bases). This CDR3 is 12 amino acids long. Germline V lookup: CDR1 SGHAT, CDR2 FQDESV (reference sequence).

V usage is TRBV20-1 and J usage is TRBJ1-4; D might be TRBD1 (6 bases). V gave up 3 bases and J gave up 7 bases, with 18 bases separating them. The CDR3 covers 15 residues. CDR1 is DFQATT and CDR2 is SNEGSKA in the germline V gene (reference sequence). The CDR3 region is CSARRQALHTEKLFF. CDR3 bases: TGCAGTGCTAGGAGACAGGCATTGCACACTGAAAAACTGTTTTTT.

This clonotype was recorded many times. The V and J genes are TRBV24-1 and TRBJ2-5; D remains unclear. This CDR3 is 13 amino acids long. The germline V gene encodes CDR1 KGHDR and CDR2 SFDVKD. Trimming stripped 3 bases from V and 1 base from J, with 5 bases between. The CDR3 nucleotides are TGTGCCACCAGTGATCCAGGCCAAGAGACCCAGTACTTC. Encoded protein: CATSDPGQETQYF.

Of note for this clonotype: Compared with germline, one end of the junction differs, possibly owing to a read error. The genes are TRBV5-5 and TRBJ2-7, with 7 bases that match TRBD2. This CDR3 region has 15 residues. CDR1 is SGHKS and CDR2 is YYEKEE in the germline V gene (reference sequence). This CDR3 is CASSLVRTSSYEQYF. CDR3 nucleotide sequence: TGCGCCAGCAGCTTGGTGAGGACTAGCTCCTACGAGCAGTACTTC.

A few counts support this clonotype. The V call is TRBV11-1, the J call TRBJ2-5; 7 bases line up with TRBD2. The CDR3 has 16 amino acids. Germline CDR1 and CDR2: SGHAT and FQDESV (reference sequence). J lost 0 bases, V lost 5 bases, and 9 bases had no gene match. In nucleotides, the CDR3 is TGTGCCAGCAGCCTTAAGCGGGGAGCCTACCAAGAGACCCAGTACTTC. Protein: CASSLKRGAYQETQYF.

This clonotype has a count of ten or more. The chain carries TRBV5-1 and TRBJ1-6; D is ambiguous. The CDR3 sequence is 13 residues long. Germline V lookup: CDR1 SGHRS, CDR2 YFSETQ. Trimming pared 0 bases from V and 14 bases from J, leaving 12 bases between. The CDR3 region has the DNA TGCGCCAGCAGCTTGGAATGGGATCAGGCCCTCCACTTT. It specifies CASSLEWDQALHF.

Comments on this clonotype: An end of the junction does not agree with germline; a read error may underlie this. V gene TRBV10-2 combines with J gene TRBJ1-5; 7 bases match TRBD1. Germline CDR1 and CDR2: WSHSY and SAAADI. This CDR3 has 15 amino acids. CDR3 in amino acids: CASSWTGLSKQPQHF. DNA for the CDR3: TGCGCCAGCAGCTGGACAGGACTTAGCAAACAGCCCCAACATTTT.